This paragraph covers one TCR beta chain sequence. The antigen is undetermined. CDR3 length equals 17 residues. Germline V gene data show CDR1 as SGHAT and CDR2 as FQNNGV. V was trimmed by 7 bases and J by 0 bases, leaving 19 bases between them. Data came from immunoSEQ multiplex PCR; TCRdb stores just in-frame clones and leaves some out. Of 130,000 or so clones detected, roughly 89% appear once; the ten largest clones hold about 7.5%. This specimen belongs to a study of T cell responses to AZD1222 COVID-19 vaccine. Notes on the study in general: Regions 160-218 and 743-854 held dominance among vaccine-associated CD4 TCRs, which spanned spike. Receipt of two AZD1222 doses was followed by a rise in Spike-specific TCR breadth and depth.

The sample was peripheral blood, taken 28 days after the second dose of the MenACWY control vaccine. The chain is built from TRBV11-2 and TRBJ2-1; weak D call: TRBD1 (6 bases). This receptor was obtained from an adult who received the MenACWY meningococcal vaccine as a control. The CDR3 region is CASTIEGTGSSYNEQFF. DNA of the CDR3: TGTGCCAGCACCATAGAGGGAACAGGGAGCTCCTACAATGAGCAGTTCTTC.